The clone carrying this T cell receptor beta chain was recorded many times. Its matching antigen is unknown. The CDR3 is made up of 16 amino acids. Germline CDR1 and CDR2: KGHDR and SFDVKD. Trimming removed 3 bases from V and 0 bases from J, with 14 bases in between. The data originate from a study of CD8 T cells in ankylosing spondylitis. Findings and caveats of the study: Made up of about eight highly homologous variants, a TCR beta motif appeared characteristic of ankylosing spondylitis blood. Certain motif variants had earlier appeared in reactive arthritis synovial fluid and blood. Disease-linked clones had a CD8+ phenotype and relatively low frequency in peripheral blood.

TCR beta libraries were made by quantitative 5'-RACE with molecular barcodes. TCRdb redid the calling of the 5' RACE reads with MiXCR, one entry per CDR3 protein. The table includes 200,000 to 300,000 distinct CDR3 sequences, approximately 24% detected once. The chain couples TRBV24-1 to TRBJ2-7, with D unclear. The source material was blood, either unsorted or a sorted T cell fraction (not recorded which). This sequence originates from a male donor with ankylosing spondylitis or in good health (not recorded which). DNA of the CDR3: TGTGCCACCAGTGATCCTCCGAGACCGGGCTCCTACGAGCAGTACTTC. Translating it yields CATSDPPRPGSYEQYF.